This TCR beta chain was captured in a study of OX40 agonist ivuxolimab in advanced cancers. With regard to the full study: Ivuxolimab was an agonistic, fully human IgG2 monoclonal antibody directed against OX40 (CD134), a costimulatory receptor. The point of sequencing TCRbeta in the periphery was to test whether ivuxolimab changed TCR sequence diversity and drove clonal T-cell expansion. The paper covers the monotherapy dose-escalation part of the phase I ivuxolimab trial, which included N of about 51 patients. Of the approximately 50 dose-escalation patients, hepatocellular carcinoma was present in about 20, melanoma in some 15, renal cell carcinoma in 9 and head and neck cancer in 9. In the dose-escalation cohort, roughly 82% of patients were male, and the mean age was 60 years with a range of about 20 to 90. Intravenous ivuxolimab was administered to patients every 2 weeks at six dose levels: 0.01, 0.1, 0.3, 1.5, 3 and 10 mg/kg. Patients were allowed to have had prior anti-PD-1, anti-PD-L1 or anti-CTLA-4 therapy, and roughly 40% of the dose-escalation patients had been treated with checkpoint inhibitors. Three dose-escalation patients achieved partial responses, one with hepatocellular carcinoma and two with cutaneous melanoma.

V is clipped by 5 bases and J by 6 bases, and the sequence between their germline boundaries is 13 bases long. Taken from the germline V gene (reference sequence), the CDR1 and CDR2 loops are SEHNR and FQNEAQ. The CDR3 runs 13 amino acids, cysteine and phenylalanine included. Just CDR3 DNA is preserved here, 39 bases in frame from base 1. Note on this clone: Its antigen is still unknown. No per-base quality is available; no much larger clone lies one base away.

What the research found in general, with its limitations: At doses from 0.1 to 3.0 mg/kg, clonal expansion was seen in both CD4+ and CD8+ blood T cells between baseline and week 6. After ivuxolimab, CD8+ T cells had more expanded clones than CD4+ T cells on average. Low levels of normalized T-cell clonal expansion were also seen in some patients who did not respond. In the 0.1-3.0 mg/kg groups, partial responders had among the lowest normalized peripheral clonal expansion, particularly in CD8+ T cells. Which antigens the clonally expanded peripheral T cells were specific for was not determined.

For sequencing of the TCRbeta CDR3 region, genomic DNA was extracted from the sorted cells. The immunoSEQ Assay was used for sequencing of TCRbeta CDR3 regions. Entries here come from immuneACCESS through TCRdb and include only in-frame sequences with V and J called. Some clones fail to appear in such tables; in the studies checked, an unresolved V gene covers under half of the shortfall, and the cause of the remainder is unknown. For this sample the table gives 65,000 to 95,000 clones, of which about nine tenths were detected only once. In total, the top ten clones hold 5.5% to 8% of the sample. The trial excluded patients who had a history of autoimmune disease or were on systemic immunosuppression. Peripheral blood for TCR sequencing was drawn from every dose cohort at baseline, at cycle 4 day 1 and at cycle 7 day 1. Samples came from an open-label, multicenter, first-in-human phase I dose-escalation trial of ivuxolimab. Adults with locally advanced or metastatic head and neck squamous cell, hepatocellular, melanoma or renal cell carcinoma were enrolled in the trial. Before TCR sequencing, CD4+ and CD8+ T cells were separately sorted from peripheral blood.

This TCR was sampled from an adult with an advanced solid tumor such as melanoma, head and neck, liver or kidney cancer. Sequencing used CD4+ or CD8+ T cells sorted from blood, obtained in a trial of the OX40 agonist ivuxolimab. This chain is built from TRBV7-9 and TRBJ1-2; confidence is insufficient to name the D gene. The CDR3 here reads CASSPRGTDGYTF. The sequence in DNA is TGTGCCAGCAGCCCCCGGGGAACCGATGGCTACACCTTC.